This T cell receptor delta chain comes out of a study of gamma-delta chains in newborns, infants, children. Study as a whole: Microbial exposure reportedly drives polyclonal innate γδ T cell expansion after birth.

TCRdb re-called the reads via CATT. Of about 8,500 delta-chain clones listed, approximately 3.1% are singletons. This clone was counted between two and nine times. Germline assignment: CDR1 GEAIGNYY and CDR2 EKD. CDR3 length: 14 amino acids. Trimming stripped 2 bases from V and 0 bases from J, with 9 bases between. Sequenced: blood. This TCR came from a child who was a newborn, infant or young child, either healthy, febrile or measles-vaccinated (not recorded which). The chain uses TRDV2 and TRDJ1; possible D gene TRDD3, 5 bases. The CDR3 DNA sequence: TGTGCCTGTGACATGTTGGGGAACACCGATAAACTCATCTTT. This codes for CACDMLGNTDKLIF.